The rows below give T cell receptor beta chains drawn from one sample of a study of blood T cell repertoires in COVID-19. Produced via immunoSEQ multiplex PCR; TCRdb's table is partial and in-frame only. The sample shows roughly 90,000 clones, around 90% of them seen only once. The sequencing sample was made of peripheral blood. Receptor source: a man aged 50-59 years with COVID-19, enrolled during active disease. Both conserved end residues are part of each CDR3. D genes are given only for firm matches. A row's size may be missing; if present it is once, few, many or a size class.

J	size	V	D	CDR3	DNA
TRBJ1-4	once	TRBV7-5	-	CARSLGPTGTGDNEKLFF	TGTGCCAGAAGCTTAGGGCCAACCGGGACAGGGGATAATGAAAAACTGTTTTTT
TRBJ2-2	-	TRBV7-3	-	CASSLGRGSNTGELFF	TGTGCCAGCAGCTTAGGTAGAGGATCTAACACCGGGGAGCTGTTTTTT
TRBJ1-1	-	TRBV3-1/TRBV3-2	-	CASSPAANTEAFF	TGTGCCAGCAGCCCCGCGGCGAACACTGAAGCTTTCTTT
TRBJ1-5	-	TRBV24-1	-	CATSEAGKYQPQHF	TGTGCCACCAGTGAGGCAGGGAAATATCAGCCCCAGCATTTT
TRBJ2-7	-	TRBV28	TRBD1	CASLPGGQGGYEQYF	TGTGCCAGCCTCCCAGGGGGACAGGGAGGCTACGAGCAGTACTTC
TRBJ2-3	-	TRBV30	TRBD2	CAWTPGLAVGTDTQYF	TGTGCCTGGACCCCCGGACTAGCGGTTGGCACAGATACGCAGTATTTT
TRBJ1-6	-	TRBV7-9	TRBD1	CASSQTGGKSPLHF	TGTGCCAGCAGCCAGACAGGGGGCAAATCACCCCTCCACTTT
TRBJ1-5	-	TRBV3-1/TRBV3-2	-	CASSQGRNSNQPQHF	TGTGCCAGCAGCCAAGGTCGTAATAGCAATCAGCCCCAGCATTTT
TRBJ1-1	once	TRBV2	-	CASQGDTNTEAFF	TGTGCCAGCCAAGGGGACACGAACACTGAAGCTTTCTTT
TRBJ2-2	-	TRBV18	-	CASSPRTNTGELFF	TGTGCCAGCTCACCCAGAACGAACACCGGGGAGCTGTTTTTT